This TCR beta chain appears in the sequencing data of a study of blood T cells in healthy people across ages. Regarding the study as a whole: PBMCs left unsorted prevented a conclusive naive versus antigen-experienced comparison. Observed TCR beta diversity per million T cells went down as age went up. This fall followed a roughly linear course with age. Investigators treated diversity estimates from one million T cells as underestimates.

Sample-barcoded 5' priming and a J-beta primer mix drove a second PCR of about 6 to 11 cycles. In TCRdb, the 5' RACE reads were re-called with MiXCR into one record per CDR3 protein. Of 1.5 million to 2 million distinct CDR3 sequences in the sample, about 50% were seen once. To note about this clonotype: Its antigen is as yet unknown. Sequence at one end of the junction differs from germline and may be a read error.

The CDR3 is 15 residues long. The germline V gene encodes CDR1 SGHDT and CDR2 YYEEEE. Input material: blood. The source is a woman aged 40 to 50 in good health. The chain is built from TRBV5-6 and TRBJ2-4; no reliable D call. The CDR3 spells CASSRAGFLRNIQDF. The CDR3 DNA reads as TGTGCCAGCAGCCGGGCCGGGTTCCTCAGAAACATTCAGGACTTC.